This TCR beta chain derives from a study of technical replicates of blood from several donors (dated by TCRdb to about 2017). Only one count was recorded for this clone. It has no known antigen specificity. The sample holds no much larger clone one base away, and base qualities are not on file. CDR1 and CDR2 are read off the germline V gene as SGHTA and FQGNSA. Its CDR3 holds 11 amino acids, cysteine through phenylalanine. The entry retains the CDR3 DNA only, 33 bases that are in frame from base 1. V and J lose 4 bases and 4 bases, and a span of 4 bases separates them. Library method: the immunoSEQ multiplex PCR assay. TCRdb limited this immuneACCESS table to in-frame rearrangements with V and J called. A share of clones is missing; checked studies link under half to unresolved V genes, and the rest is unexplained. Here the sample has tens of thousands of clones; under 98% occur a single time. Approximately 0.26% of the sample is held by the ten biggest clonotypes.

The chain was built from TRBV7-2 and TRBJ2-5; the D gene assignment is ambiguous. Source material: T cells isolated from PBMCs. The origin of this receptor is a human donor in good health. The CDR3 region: CASSYGETQYF. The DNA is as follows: TGTGCCAGCAGCTACGGAGAGACCCAGTACTTC.